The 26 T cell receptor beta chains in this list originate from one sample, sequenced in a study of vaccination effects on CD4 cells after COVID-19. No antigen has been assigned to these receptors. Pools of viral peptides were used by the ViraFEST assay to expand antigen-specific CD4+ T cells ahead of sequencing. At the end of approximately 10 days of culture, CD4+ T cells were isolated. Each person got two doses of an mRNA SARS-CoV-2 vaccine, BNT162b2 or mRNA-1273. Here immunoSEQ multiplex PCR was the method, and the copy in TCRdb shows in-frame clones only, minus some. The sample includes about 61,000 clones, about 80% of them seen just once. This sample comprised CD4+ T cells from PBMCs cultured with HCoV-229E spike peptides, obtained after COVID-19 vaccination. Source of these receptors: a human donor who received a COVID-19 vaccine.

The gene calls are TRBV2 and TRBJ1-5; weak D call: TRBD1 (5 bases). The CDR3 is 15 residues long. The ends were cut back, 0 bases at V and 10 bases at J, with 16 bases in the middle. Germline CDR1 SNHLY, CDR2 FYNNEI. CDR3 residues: CASSEATGGRGPQHF. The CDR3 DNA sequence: TGTGCCAGCAGTGAAGCTACGGGGGGTAGGGGTCCCCAGCATTTT.

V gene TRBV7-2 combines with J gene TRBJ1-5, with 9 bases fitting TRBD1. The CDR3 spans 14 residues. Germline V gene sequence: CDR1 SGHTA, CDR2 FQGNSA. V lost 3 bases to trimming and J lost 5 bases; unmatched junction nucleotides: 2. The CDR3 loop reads CASSFRQGDQPQHF. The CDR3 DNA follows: TGTGCCAGCAGCTTTCGACAGGGGGATCAGCCCCAGCATTTT.

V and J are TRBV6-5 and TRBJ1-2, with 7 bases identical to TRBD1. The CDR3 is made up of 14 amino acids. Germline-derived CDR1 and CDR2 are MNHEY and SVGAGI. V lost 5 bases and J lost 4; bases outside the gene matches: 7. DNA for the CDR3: TGTGCCAGCAGTCAGGGACAGCGGGGCTATGGCTACACCTTC. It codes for CASSQGQRGYGYTF.

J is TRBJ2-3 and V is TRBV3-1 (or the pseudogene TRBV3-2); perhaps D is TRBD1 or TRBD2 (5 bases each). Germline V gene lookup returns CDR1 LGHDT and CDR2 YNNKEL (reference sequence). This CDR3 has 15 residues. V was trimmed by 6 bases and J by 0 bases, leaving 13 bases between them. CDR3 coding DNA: TGTGCCAGCAGACCCGGGACCGCTAGCACAGATACGCAGTATTTT. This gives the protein CASRPGTASTDTQYF.

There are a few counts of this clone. The CDR3 loop is CASSQGVGSTEAFF. For the CDR3, the DNA is TGCGCCAGCAGCCAAGGCGTGGGGAGCACTGAAGCTTTCTTT. The rearrangement uses TRBV4-1 and TRBJ1-1; no clear D. Trimming pared 1 base from V and 4 bases from J, leaving 10 bases between. Germline values: CDR1 MGHRA, CDR2 YSYEKL. The CDR3 is 14 amino acids.

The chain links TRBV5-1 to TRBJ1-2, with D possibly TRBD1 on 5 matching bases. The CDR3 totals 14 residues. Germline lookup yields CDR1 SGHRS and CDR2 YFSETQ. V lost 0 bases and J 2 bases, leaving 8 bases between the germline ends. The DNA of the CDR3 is TGCGCCAGCAGCTTGGAGGGGAAAAACTATGGCTACACCTTC. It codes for CASSLEGKNYGYTF.

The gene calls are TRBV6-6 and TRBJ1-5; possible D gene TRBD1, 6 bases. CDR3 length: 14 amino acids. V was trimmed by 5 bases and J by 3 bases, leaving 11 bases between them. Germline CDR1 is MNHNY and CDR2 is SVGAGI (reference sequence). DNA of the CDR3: TGTGCCAGCAGTCCTAGGACAGTCAATCAGCCCCAGCATTTT. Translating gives CASSPRTVNQPQHF.

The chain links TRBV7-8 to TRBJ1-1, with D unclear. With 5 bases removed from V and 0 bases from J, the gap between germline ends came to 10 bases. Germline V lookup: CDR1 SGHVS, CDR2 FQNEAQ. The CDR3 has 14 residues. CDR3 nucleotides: TGTGCCAGCAGCCCCCTTCTCATGAACACTGAAGCTTTCTTT. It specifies CASSPLLMNTEAFF. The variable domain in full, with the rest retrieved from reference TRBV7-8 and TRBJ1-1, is GAGVSQSPRYKVAKRGQDVALRCDPISGHVSLFWYQQALGQGPEFLTYFQNEAQLDKSGLPSDRFFAERPEGSVSTLKIQRTQQEDSAVYLCASSPLLMNTEAFFGQGTRLTVV.

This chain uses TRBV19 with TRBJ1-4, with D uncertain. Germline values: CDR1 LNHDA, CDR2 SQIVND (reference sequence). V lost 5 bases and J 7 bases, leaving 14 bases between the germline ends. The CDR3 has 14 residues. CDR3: CASSPTHSAEKLFF. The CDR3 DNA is TGTGCCAGTAGTCCCACCCACAGCGCTGAAAAACTGTTTTTT.

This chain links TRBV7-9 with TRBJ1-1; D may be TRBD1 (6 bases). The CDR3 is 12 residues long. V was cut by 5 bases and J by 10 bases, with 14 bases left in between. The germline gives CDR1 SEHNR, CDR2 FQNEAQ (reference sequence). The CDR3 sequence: CASSETGFAAFF. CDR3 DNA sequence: TGTGCCAGCAGCGAAACAGGGTTCGCAGCTTTCTTT. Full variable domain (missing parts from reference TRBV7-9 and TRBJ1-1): DTGVSQNPRHKITKRGQNVTFRCDPISEHNRLYWYRQTLGQGPEFLTYFQNEAQLEKSRLLSDRFSAERPKGSFSTLEIQRTEQGDSAMYLCASSETGFAAFFGQGTRLTVV.

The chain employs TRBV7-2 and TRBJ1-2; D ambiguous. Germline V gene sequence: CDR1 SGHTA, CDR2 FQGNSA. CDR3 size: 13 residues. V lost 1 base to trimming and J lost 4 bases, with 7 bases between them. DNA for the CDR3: TGTGCCAGCAGCTTAGGGCAGAGCTATGGCTACACCTTC. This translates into CASSLGQSYGYTF.

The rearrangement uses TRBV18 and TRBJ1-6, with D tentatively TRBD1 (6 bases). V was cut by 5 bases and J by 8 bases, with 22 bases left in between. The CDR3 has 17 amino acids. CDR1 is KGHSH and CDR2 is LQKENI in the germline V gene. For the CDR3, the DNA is TGTGCCAGCTCATCCGTGGACAGACCAGTGATGGATTCACCCCTCCACTTT. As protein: CASSSVDRPVMDSPLHF.

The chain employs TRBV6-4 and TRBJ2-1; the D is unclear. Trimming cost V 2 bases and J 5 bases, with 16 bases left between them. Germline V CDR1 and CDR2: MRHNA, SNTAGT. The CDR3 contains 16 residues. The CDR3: CASSDGRVGIDNEQFF. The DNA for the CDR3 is TGTGCCAGCAGTGACGGAAGAGTCGGAATAGACAATGAGCAGTTCTTC.

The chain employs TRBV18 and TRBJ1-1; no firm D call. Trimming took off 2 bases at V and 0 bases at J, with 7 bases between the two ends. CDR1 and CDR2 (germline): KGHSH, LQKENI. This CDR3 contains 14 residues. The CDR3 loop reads CASSPGQVNTEAFF. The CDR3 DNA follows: TGTGCCAGCTCACCAGGGCAGGTGAACACTGAAGCTTTCTTT. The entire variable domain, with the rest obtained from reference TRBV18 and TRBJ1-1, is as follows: NAGVMQNPRHLVRRRGQEARLRCSPMKGHSHVYWYRQLPEEGLKFMVYLQKENIIDESGMPKERFSAEFPKEGPSILRIQQVVRGDSAAYFCASSPGQVNTEAFFGQGTRLTVV.

As DNA, the CDR3 is TGTGCCAGCTCACCACCGGACAGATACTACGAGCAGTACGTC. This sequence encodes CASSPPDRYYEQYV. V and J are TRBV18 and TRBJ2-7; tentatively, D is TRBD1 (6 bases). Trimming removed 0 bases from V and 3 bases from J, with 9 bases in between. The CDR3 totals 14 residues. The V gene's germline CDR1 is KGHSH and CDR2 LQKENI.

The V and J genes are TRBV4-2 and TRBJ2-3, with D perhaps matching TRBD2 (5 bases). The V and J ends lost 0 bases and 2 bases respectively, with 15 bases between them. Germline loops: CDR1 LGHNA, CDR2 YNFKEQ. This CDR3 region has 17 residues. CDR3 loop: CASSQDESRRVTDTQYF. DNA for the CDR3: TGTGCCAGCAGCCAAGATGAATCCAGGCGGGTCACAGATACGCAGTATTTT.

This CDR3 reads CASSLGTGNTEAFF. The CDR3 bases are TGTGCCAGCAGCTTAGGGACAGGGAACACTGAAGCTTTCTTT. The chain employs TRBV7-3 and TRBJ1-1; 8 bases are shared with TRBD1. Germline-derived CDR1 and CDR2 are SGHTA and FQGTGA. The CDR3 is 14 amino acids. J lost 1 base, V lost 2 bases, and 0 bases had no gene match. Variable domain in full (rest from reference TRBV7-3 and TRBJ1-1): GAGVSQTPSNKVTEKGKYVELRCDPISGHTALYWYRQSLGQGPEFLIYFQGTGAADDSGLPNDRFFAVRPEGSVSTLKIQRTERGDSAVYLCASSLGTGNTEAFFGQGTRLTVV.

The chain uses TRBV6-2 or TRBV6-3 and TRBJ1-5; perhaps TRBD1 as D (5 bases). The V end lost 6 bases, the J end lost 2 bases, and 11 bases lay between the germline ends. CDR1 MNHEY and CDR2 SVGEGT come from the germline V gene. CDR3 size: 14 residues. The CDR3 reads CASSQAGRNQPQHF. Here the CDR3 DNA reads TGTGCCAGCAGCCAGGCAGGGCGCAATCAGCCCCAGCATTTT.

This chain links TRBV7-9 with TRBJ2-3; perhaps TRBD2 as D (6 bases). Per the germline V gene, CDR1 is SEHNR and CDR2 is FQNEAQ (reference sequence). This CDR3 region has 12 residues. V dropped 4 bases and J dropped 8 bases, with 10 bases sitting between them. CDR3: CASSSTSFTQYF. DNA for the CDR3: TGTGCCAGCAGCTCGACTAGTTTTACGCAGTATTTT.

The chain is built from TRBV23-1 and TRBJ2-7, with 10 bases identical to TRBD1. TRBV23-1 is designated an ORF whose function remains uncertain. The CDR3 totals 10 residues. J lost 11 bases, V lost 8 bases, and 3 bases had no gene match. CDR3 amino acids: CASQDRGEYV. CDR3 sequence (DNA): TGCGCCAGCCAGGACAGGGGGGAGTACGTC.

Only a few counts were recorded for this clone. The chain's CDR3 is CASSLAVRTGELFF. The CDR3 nucleotides read TGTGCCAGCAGCTTAGCCGTTCGAACCGGGGAGCTGTTTTTT. The gene calls are TRBV7-2 and TRBJ2-2; the D is unclear. CDR3 length equals 14 residues. Trimming took off 0 bases at V and 5 bases at J, with 7 bases between the two ends. CDR1 and CDR2 from the germline V gene are SGHTA and FQGNSA.

The CDR3 region has the DNA TGTGCCAGCAGCTTAGCCGTGGGGGATTTCTACGAGCAGTACGTC. Encoded protein: CASSLAVGDFYEQYV. This chain uses TRBV7-2 with TRBJ2-7; TRBD1 or TRBD2 may be the D gene (5 bases each). This CDR3 spans 15 amino acids. V lost 0 bases to trimming and J lost 3 bases, with 12 bases between them. Germline lookup yields CDR1 SGHTA and CDR2 FQGNSA.

The chain's CDR3 is CASSRITQTGELFF. As DNA, the CDR3 is TGTGCCAGCAGCCGTATAACTCAGACCGGGGAGCTGTTTTTT. V and J are TRBV3-1 (or the pseudogene TRBV3-2) and TRBJ2-2; D is unresolved. Germline V CDR1 and CDR2: LGHDT, YNNKEL (reference sequence). The CDR3 is 14 residues long. V lost 4 bases to trimming and J lost 5 bases, with 11 bases between them.

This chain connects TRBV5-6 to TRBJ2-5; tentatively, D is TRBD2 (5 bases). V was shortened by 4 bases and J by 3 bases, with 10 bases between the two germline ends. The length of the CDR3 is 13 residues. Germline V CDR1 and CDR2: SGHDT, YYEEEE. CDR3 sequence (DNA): TGTGCCAGCAGCCGGCCCGGGGAAGAGACCCAGTACTTC. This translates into CASSRPGEETQYF.

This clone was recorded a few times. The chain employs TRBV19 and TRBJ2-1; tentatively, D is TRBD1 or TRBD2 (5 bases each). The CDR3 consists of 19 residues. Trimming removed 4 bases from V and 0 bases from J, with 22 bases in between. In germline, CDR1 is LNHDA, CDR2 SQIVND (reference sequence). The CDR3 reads CASSTQPGRGPSSYNEQFF. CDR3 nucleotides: TGTGCCAGTAGTACTCAGCCGGGACGAGGCCCAAGCTCCTACAATGAGCAGTTCTTC.

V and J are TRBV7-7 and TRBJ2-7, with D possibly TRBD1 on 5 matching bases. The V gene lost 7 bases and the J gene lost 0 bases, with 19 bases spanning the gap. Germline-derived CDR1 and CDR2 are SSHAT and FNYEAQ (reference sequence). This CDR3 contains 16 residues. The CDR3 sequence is CASKNRSAGYSYEQYV. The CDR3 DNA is TGTGCCAGCAAGAACAGGTCGGCAGGGTACTCCTACGAGCAGTACGTC.